This T cell receptor (beta chain) comes out of a study of T cell responses to AZD1222 COVID-19 vaccine. Study results and limitations: Clonal diversity was possibly underestimated, and the donors were mostly white British, with more females.

This CDR3 region has 13 residues. V gave up 6 bases and J gave up 8 bases; unmatched junction bases: 8. Looked up from germline, CDR1 is MGHDK and CDR2 is SYGVNS. Method: immunoSEQ multiplex PCR; TCRdb's copy keeps in-frame clones and lacks some. There are over 150,000 clones in the sample; about 91% occur only once, and around 4% lies in the top ten. Comments on this clone: Its antigen is undetermined.

This receptor was identified in an adult in good health. The sample consisted of peripheral blood, taken on day 0 of MenACWY control vaccination. V usage is TRBV25-1 and J usage is TRBJ1-2; TRBD1 matches 8 bases. The CDR3 reads CASRPGTGRGYTF. The DNA for the CDR3 is TGTGCCAGCAGACCCGGGACAGGTAGGGGCTACACCTTC.